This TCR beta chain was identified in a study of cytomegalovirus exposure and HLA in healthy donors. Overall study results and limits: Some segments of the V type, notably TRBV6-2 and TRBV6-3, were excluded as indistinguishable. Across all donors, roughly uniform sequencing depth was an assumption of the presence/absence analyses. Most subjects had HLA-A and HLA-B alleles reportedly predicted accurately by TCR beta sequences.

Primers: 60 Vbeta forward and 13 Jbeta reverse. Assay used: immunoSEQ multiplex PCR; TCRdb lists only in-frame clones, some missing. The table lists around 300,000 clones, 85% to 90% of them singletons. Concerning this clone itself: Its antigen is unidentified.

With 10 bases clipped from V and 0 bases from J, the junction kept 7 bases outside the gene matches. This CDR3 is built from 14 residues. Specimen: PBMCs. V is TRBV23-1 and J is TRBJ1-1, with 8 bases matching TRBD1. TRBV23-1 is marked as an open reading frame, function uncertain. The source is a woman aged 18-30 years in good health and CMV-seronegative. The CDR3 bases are TGCGCCACCCCACTGACAGGGGTGAACACTGAAGCTTTCTTT. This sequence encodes CATPLTGVNTEAFF.